This TCR beta chain emerged from a study of regulatory T cells in long-lasting Graves disease. The study's findings and limits: Persistent disease samples used TRBV28, TRBJ1-2 and TRBJ2-5 preferentially.

Documented time point: persistent/refractory GD, antithyroid drugs over 5 years with positive TRAb. The TCR library was made from RNA that had been extracted from PBMCs in TRIzol. For this clonotype: Antigen unknown.

The CDR3 extends over 14 amino acids. In germline, CDR1 is SQVTM, CDR2 ANQGSEA. Arm-PCR of CDR3 regions with iRepertoire HTBI primers generated TCR beta libraries. MiXCR, applied by TCRdb to the multiplex PCR reads, yields one record per CDR3 protein. The sample yields about 430,000 distinct CDR3 sequences, under 25% seen once. This chain uses TRBV29-1 with TRBJ2-5; 10 bases align to TRBD2. The end of the DNA aligns better with TRBJ2-1, so the J call may be wrong. The receptor's source is a female donor with Graves disease. Here the sequenced sample was peripheral blood mononuclear cells (PBMCs), taken when the disease was refractory, from a patient treated with antithyroid drugs. CDR3 protein: CSVVTSGKSNEQFF. In DNA, the CDR3 is TGCAGCGTTGTCACTAGCGGGAAAAGTAATGAGCAGTTCTTC.